This T cell receptor beta chain was recorded in a study of blood T cell repertoires in COVID-19 (dated by TCRdb to about 2020). Background for the entire study: Samples from collaborators originated in the United States, Italy and Spain and spanned both the acute and convalescent phases of COVID-19. The prospective study material was composed of cDNA or gDNA derived from T cells, B-cell-depleted T cells, or PBMCs. Subjects who had been exposed to COVID-19, were actively infected with it, or had recovered from it provided the deeply sampled blood TCRbeta repertoires that made up the dataset. A freely available public database, intended as a resource for researchers studying the immune response to SARS-CoV-2, is where the repertoires were released. The samples were drawn from the first 160 participants of the ongoing ImmuneRACE study and from 1,254 subjects provided by 6 global collaborators. Sample metadata almost always included a de-identified subject ID, COVID-19 status, age in years and sex. HLA class I and class II types, where available, came from metadata supplied by the sample provider rather than from assay-based typing.

TCRbeta CDR3 regions were amplified from genomic DNA by means of the immunoSEQ Assay, a bias-controlled multiplex PCR. Turning to the authors' computational methods: Within the assay, amplification of reference gene primers was used to estimate how many nucleated cells each sample contained. Sequence reads were collapsed and filtered to measure the absolute abundance of every unique TCRbeta CDR3 rearrangement. Productive Simpson clonality was computed per sample as the square root of Simpson's diversity index over productive rearrangements. Sourced from immuneACCESS, this table was stored by TCRdb with only in-frame sequences that have V and J called. A share of the clones is absent; for the studies checked, an unresolved V gene accounts for under half, and the remainder has no known explanation. The V and J calls and clone size were taken over from that table, and D and trimming were inferred from the DNA. The sample table contains over 150,000 clones; only one count was recorded for approximately 90% of them. The ten largest clones represent around 2.3% of the sample.

Enrolling through a virtual design, the prospective study's participants ranged in age from roughly 18 to 95 years and lived across more than 20 United States geographic areas. Cohort assignment in the prospective study relied on participant-reported clinical history from a screening survey and a study questionnaire. Recovered participants in ImmuneRACE Cohort 3 were defined as having two consecutive negative NP/OP PCR tests, clearance from a healthcare professional, or resolution of symptoms. In the prospective study, whole blood, serum and a nasopharyngeal or oropharyngeal swab were collected from each participant by mobile phlebotomists. Over an approximately 2-month period, participants in the prospective study had the option of providing additional blood draws and questionnaires. Before DNA extraction, blood samples from the prospective study were shipped at room temperature or frozen. What the work shows at the level of the full study, not this receptor alone: The amount of clinical and demographic metadata varied by source and participant and was provided uncurated.

On this clone: Its antigen is still unknown. Base qualities were left out, and no much larger clone turns up one base away.

The CDR3, cysteine through phenylalanine, is 12 amino acids long. Solely the CDR3 DNA is kept, with 36 bases framed from the first base. V loses 3 bases, J loses 13 bases, and the germline ends lie 12 bases apart. CDR1 is given as LGHNA and CDR2 as YNFKEQ, both from the germline V gene. The source of this sequence is a woman under 40 who had recovered from COVID-19. This receptor chain uses TRBV4-2 and TRBJ1-4; the best D guess is TRBD1, with 6 bases matching. The sample taken for sequencing was PBMCs or T cells enriched from blood (not recorded which). The CDR3 reads as follows: CASSHDRNRLFF. Read as DNA, the sequence is TGTGCCAGCAGCCATGACAGGAATAGACTGTTTTTT.